This TCR beta chain emerged from a study of T cell responses to AZD1222 COVID-19 vaccine. The CDR3 covers 14 residues. V lost 3 bases to trimming and J lost 2 bases; unmatched junction nucleotides: 0. Germline-derived CDR1 and CDR2 are KGHSH and LQKENI. Assay used: immunoSEQ multiplex PCR; TCRdb lists only in-frame clones, some missing. This sample has some 200,000 clones, with under 95% found just once. This receptor was taken from an adult in good health. The chain uses TRBV18 and TRBJ2-7; 11 bases agree with TRBD2. The sequences come from peripheral blood, collected on day 0 of AZD1222 vaccination. CDR3: CASSPGLAAYEQYF. CDR3 in DNA: TGTGCCAGCTCACCGGGACTAGCGGCCTACGAGCAGTACTTC. The full variable domain, with the rest looked up from reference TRBV18 and TRBJ2-7, is NAGVMQNPRHLVRRRGQEARLRCSPMKGHSHVYWYRQLPEEGLKFMVYLQKENIIDESGMPKERFSAEFPKEGPSILRIQQVVRGDSAAYFCASSPGLAAYEQYFGPGTRLTVT.